This section outlines one T cell receptor beta chain sequence together with its context. CDR1 is LNHDA, CDR2 SQIVND, per germline (reference sequence). The CDR3 has 14 amino acids. V lost 6 bases to trimming and J lost 5 bases, with 13 bases between them. Sequenced by immunoSEQ multiplex PCR; TCRdb stores in-frame clones only, minus some. Altogether hundreds of thousands of clones are present, roughly nine tenths being singletons, with the ten largest covering about 3.9%. This sample was included in a study of Ad26.COV2.S vaccination and SARS-CoV-2 variants. V gene TRBV19 combines with J gene TRBJ1-4, with D perhaps matching TRBD1 (6 bases). Material: peripheral blood, obtained after recovery from COVID-19. The receptor comes from a human donor who had recovered from COVID-19. The CDR3 loop reads CASRARTVNEKLFF. The CDR3 nucleotides are TGTGCCAGTAGGGCCCGGACAGTGAATGAAAAACTGTTTTTT. The full variable domain, with the rest looked up from reference TRBV19 and TRBJ1-4, is DGGITQSPKYLFRKEGQNVTLSCEQNLNHDAMYWYRQDPGQGLRLIYYSQIVNDFQKGDIAEGYSVSREKKESFPLTVTSAQKNPTAFYLCASRARTVNEKLFFGSGTQLSVL.